This T cell receptor beta chain was recovered during a study of shared clonotypes between healthy human individuals (dated by TCRdb to 2018 to 2021). Study-level background: The cohort included three men and a couple of women between 18 and 49 years of age. Different laboratories and diverse techniques were used to prepare libraries and sequence TCR repertoires, to increase sequencing depth and limit assay-specific biases. For each donor, CD4 naive and CD4 memory were each run on three plates, CD8 naive on two plates, and CD8 memory on one plate. Between about 0.85 and 10 billion PBMCs per donor were obtained by leukapheresis. Blood TCR repertoires of five healthy adults were deeply sequenced to estimate repertoire size and the extent of clonotype sharing between individuals. Broader findings and caveats from the paper: Sampling was restricted to blood, and TCR repertoires in tissues likely differ from the TCR repertoires found in blood. Rarefaction of sorted-subset datasets indicated incomplete sequencing despite the large sequencing depth. The small number of donors limited the genetic and exposure-history diversity represented. Pairwise subsampling led to the expectation that sequencing depth would affect the degree of clonotype sharing among donors. Across a few donors, approximately 5% of naive CD4, roughly 3.3% of naive CD8, under 2.5% of memory CD4, and approximately 0.4% of memory CD8 clonotypes were shared. Higher generation probabilities were observed for clonotypes shared by all four sorted-subset donors than for non-shared clonotypes. Larger estimated clonotype richness was generally found for naive subsets than for memory subsets.

On this clone itself: Which antigen it targets is not known. No much larger clonotype is one base removed from it; base qualities were not supplied.

For the CD8 naive samples, CD45RO-negative cells were positively selected for CCR7, yielding a CD45RA+CCR7+ population from which TemRA cells were excluded. Healthy HIV-negative adults with no recently reported acute infections or vaccinations were included as donors. Every donor was a Caucasian adult living in Nashville, Tennessee, USA. Blood was obtained by leukapheresis, after which PBMCs were separated by Ficoll-Histopaque density gradient centrifugation and cryopreserved in liquid nitrogen vapor phase. Analytical flow cytometry was used to check the purity and quantity of each magnetically sorted T cell population. Genomic DNA was isolated from every sorted fraction and measured by UV absorbance on a Nanodrop 2000c. TCR CDR3 regions were amplified from genomic DNA by multiplex PCR using the deep immunoSEQ assay. Extracted genomic DNA from each cell subset was distributed evenly across all wells of several immunoSEQ 96-well plates, and each plate was treated as a replicate. For sorted subsets, 150 to 200 ng genomic DNA, equal to 25,000 to 35,000 T cell genomes, was loaded into each replicate PCR. The purified libraries were quantified using a Qubit 3.0 fluorometer, sized with a Bioanalyzer 2100, and then quantified again using the KAPA Library Quantification kit. A separate single-read 150-cycle Illumina NextSeq 550 flow cell was used to sequence each immunoSEQ 96-well plate. Under the source paper's analysis protocol: Because the immunoSEQ output included only junctional sequences and no quality scores, the filtering could not be the same as the filtering used for full-length reads. Sequences were annotated with PyIR, a Python wrapper for IgBLAST v1.9, using IMGT germline references to assign V/J genes and CDR3. Any read was removed if the V/J assignment was weak (E-value above 1e-6), the CDR3 was missing, or the read contained stop codons, out-of-frame junctions, or ambiguous translated residues. V3J clonotypes were defined as sequences sharing the same inferred V gene, J gene, and CDR3 amino acid sequence. Percentage overlap between repertoires was calculated by dividing the number of shared unique clonotypes by the size of the smaller repertoire. Repertoire richness was assessed with RTK rarefaction, the Chao1 estimator, and Recon v2.1 estimates of unobserved clonotypes. For all TCRbeta clonotypes obtained by the gDNA method from several donors, generation probabilities were computed with OLGA. Held by TCRdb, this immuneACCESS table contains in-frame sequences only and omits some clones. Under half of the omission traces to an unresolved V gene where checked; the cause of the rest is unknown. Clonal size and the V and J genes are those of that table, whereas D and trimming came from the DNA. The sample records approximately 2,200,000 clones, 90% to 95% of which are singletons. The ten largest clones add up to around 1.7% of the sample.

Sample: naive CD8+ T cells from PBMCs. This specimen's cell subset or site label, interpreted: CD45RA+CCR7+. This sequence originates from a man aged 18 to 30 in good health. Some clones in this sample may be carry-over from other donors' samples.

At the DNA level, the sequence is TGTGCCAGCAGCCCCAGACTAGCGGGAGTCCCAGATACGCAGTATTTT. Translated, this gives CASSPRLAGVPDTQYF. This sequence uses TRBV11-2 and TRBJ2-3; 12 of the junction bases match TRBD2. V is cut back by 5 bases and J by 4 bases, with 7 bases in the junction unmatched. The CDR3 covers 16 residues, taking in both the cysteine and the phenylalanine. The DNA shown is the 48-base CDR3, in frame from base 1. Sequences SGHAT (CDR1) and FQNNGV (CDR2) are obtained from the germline V gene. Full variable domain (CDR3 extended with the reference TRBV11-2 and TRBJ2-3 proteins): EAGVAQSPRYKIIEKRQSVAFWCNPISGHATLYWYQQILGQGPKLLIQFQNNGVVDDSQLPKDRFSAERLKGVDSTLKIQPAKLEDSAVYLCASSPRLAGVPDTQYFGPGTRLTVL.